This entry concerns a single TCR beta chain. Antigen: not known. This specimen comes from a study of T cells expressing NK-cell markers. Broader study findings: Each of 5 to 7 donors carried dominant NKG2C+ clonotypes accounting for about 1.0-8% of CD8+ T cells.

The CDR3 loop spans 14 amino acids. Germline values: CDR1 SGHRS, CDR2 YFSETQ. TCRdb re-called the 5' RACE reads and shows each CDR3 protein once, DNA omitted. This table lists about 190,000 distinct CDR3 sequences. J is TRBJ2-1 and V is TRBV5-1; as DNA is missing, the TRBD1 call by TCRdb cannot be tested. The sequence derives from a man aged 18-75 years in good health. Specimen: blood T cells: a sorted CD56 or NKG2C T cell subset, CD4+ or CD8+ T cells, or bulk PBMC T cells (not recorded which). CDR3 loop: CASSFHPGGDEQFF. Based on the CDR3 plus reference TRBV5-1 and TRBJ2-1, the full variable domain is KAGVTQTPRYLIKTRGQQVTLSCSPISGHRSVSWYQQTPGQGLQFLFEYFSETQRNKGNFPGRFSGRQFSNSRSEMNVSTLELGDSALYLCASSFHPGGDEQFFGPGTRLTVL.